The rows below give T cell receptor beta chains drawn from one sample of a study of PD-1 blockade in classical Hodgkin lymphoma. Sequencing was performed with immunoSEQ multiplex PCR; in TCRdb, only in-frame clones are kept and a portion is missing. The sample lists fewer than 55,000 clones, 88% occurring once. Sequencing used peripheral blood mononuclear cells (PBMCs), obtained at baseline. These receptors all come from a human donor with classical Hodgkin lymphoma. Each CDR3 is given with its conserved first and last residue. Fields, in order: J gene, D gene, CDR3 length, V gene, clone size, CDR3 protein, CDR3 DNA. The D gene is left open where the match is weak. Rows may omit the clone size; those that give it use once, few, many or a size class.

J gene: TRBJ2-7; D gene: TRBD2; CDR3 length: 15; V gene: TRBV7-6; clone size: .; CDR3 protein: CASSLIAGVLGEQYF; CDR3 DNA: TGTGCCAGCAGCTTAATAGCGGGAGTTCTCGGGGAGCAGTACTTC
J gene: TRBJ1-3; D gene: TRBD1; CDR3 length: 17; V gene: TRBV9; clone size: .; CDR3 protein: CASSAPTTGGSGNTIYF; CDR3 DNA: TGTGCCAGCAGCGCACCAACCACAGGGGGATCTGGAAACACCATATATTTT
J gene: TRBJ2-1; D gene: TRBD2; CDR3 length: 17; V gene: TRBV9; clone size: .; CDR3 protein: CASSVGTSNPFHNEQFF; CDR3 DNA: TGTGCCAGCAGCGTAGGGACTAGTAACCCCTTTCACAATGAGCAGTTCTTC
J gene: TRBJ2-7; D gene: .; CDR3 length: 13; V gene: TRBV7-2; clone size: .; CDR3 protein: CASSLDRSYEQYF; CDR3 DNA: TGTGCCAGCAGCTTAGACAGGTCCTACGAGCAGTACTTC
J gene: TRBJ1-2; D gene: .; CDR3 length: 16; V gene: TRBV28; clone size: once; CDR3 protein: CASSLVPMGGGYGYTF; CDR3 DNA: TGTGCCAGCAGTTTAGTCCCGATGGGGGGCGGGTATGGCTACACCTTC
J gene: TRBJ1-1; D gene: .; CDR3 length: 17; V gene: TRBV11-2; clone size: .; CDR3 protein: CASSLGQGRVMNTEAFF; CDR3 DNA: TGTGCCAGCAGCTTAGGTCAGGGGAGGGTCATGAACACTGAAGCTTTCTTT
J gene: TRBJ2-6; D gene: TRBD2; CDR3 length: 18; V gene: TRBV9; clone size: .; CDR3 protein: CASSVEVSGVSGANVLTF; CDR3 DNA: TGTGCCAGCAGCGTAGAGGTTAGCGGGGTATCTGGGGCCAACGTCCTGACTTTC
J gene: TRBJ2-2; D gene: TRBD1; CDR3 length: 16; V gene: TRBV7-9; clone size: large; CDR3 protein: CASSSTTRAGGRELFF; CDR3 DNA: TGTGCCAGCAGCTCTACGACCAGGGCAGGGGGCCGCGAGCTGTTTTTT
J gene: TRBJ2-1; D gene: TRBD2; CDR3 length: 15; V gene: TRBV19; clone size: .; CDR3 protein: CASSLIAGDYNEQFF; CDR3 DNA: TGTGCCAGTAGCCTAATAGCGGGAGATTACAATGAGCAGTTCTTC
J gene: TRBJ1-1; D gene: TRBD1; CDR3 length: 14; V gene: TRBV27; clone size: .; CDR3 protein: CASSDRGWNTEAFF; CDR3 DNA: TGTGCCAGCAGTGACAGGGGTTGGAACACTGAAGCTTTCTTT
J gene: TRBJ1-2; D gene: .; CDR3 length: 13; V gene: TRBV9; clone size: .; CDR3 protein: CASSQRGNYGYTF; CDR3 DNA: TGTGCCAGCAGCCAGAGAGGAAACTATGGCTACACCTTC
J gene: TRBJ2-1; D gene: .; CDR3 length: 16; V gene: TRBV9; clone size: once; CDR3 protein: CASSVALESSYNEQFF; CDR3 DNA: TGTGCCAGCAGCGTAGCTCTGGAGAGCTCCTACAATGAGCAGTTCTTC
J gene: TRBJ2-7; D gene: TRBD2; CDR3 length: 20; V gene: TRBV27; clone size: .; CDR3 protein: CASSPRIEREGRQASYEQYF; CDR3 DNA: TGTGCCAGCAGTCCACGAATAGAGCGGGAGGGCCGTCAGGCCTCCTACGAGCAGTACTTC
J gene: TRBJ1-2; D gene: .; CDR3 length: 12; V gene: TRBV28; clone size: .; CDR3 protein: CASSDYGYGYTF; CDR3 DNA: TGTGCCAGCAGTGACTACGGTTATGGCTACACCTTC
J gene: TRBJ1-1; D gene: TRBD1; CDR3 length: 16; V gene: TRBV5-1; clone size: .; CDR3 protein: CASSLGAGGQGTEAFF; CDR3 DNA: TGCGCCAGCAGCTTGGGGGCAGGGGGCCAAGGCACTGAAGCTTTCTTT
J gene: TRBJ1-1; D gene: .; CDR3 length: 13; V gene: TRBV5-1; clone size: .; CDR3 protein: CASSYLRGADHFF; CDR3 DNA: TGCGCCAGCAGCTACCTCCGGGGGGCTGACCATTTCTTT
J gene: TRBJ1-2; D gene: TRBD1; CDR3 length: 15; V gene: TRBV19; clone size: once; CDR3 protein: CASSTQGSGRHGYTF; CDR3 DNA: TGTGCCAGTAGTACACAGGGGAGCGGGAGGCATGGCTACACCTTC
J gene: TRBJ1-2; D gene: .; CDR3 length: 15; V gene: TRBV19; clone size: .; CDR3 protein: CASSLGRGNYYGYTF; CDR3 DNA: TGTGCCAGTAGCCTGGGGAGGGGAAATTACTATGGCTACACCTTC
J gene: TRBJ1-2; D gene: .; CDR3 length: 14; V gene: TRBV9; clone size: few; CDR3 protein: CASSVDGAGVGYTF; CDR3 DNA: TGTGCCAGCAGCGTAGACGGCGCAGGGGTCGGCTACACCTTC
J gene: TRBJ2-1; D gene: .; CDR3 length: 16; V gene: TRBV7-8; clone size: once; CDR3 protein: CASSLGSGLTRLEQFF; CDR3 DNA: TGTGCCAGCAGCTTAGGTTCGGGACTGACCCGGTTGGAGCAGTTCTTC
J gene: TRBJ1-5; D gene: .; CDR3 length: 13; V gene: TRBV7-9; clone size: .; CDR3 protein: CASSPWGNQPQHF; CDR3 DNA: TGTGCCAGCAGCCCATGGGGCAATCAGCCCCAGCATTTT
J gene: TRBJ2-5; D gene: .; CDR3 length: 11; V gene: TRBV5-6; clone size: .; CDR3 protein: CASTTGETQYF; CDR3 DNA: TGTGCCAGTACTACAGGGGAGACCCAGTACTTC
J gene: TRBJ1-2; D gene: .; CDR3 length: 12; V gene: TRBV7-8; clone size: .; CDR3 protein: CASSPETYGYTF; CDR3 DNA: TGTGCCAGCAGCCCCGAGACCTATGGCTACACCTTC
J gene: TRBJ1-3; D gene: .; CDR3 length: 15; V gene: TRBV19; clone size: once; CDR3 protein: CASIPGHLSGNTIYF; CDR3 DNA: TGTGCCAGTATCCCAGGACACCTCTCTGGAAACACCATATATTTT
J gene: TRBJ2-5; D gene: .; CDR3 length: 16; V gene: TRBV5-6; clone size: .; CDR3 protein: CASSLSTDFRLGTQYF; CDR3 DNA: TGTGCCAGCAGCTTGTCCACGGATTTCCGTCTGGGGACCCAGTACTTC
J gene: TRBJ2-3; D gene: TRBD2; CDR3 length: 15; V gene: TRBV6-5; clone size: .; CDR3 protein: CASSYSRAGDGTQYF; CDR3 DNA: TGTGCCAGCAGTTACTCGAGAGCGGGGGACGGTACGCAGTATTTT
J gene: TRBJ2-3; D gene: .; CDR3 length: 11; V gene: TRBV18; clone size: .; CDR3 protein: CASSSTDTQYF; CDR3 DNA: TGTGCCAGCTCTAGCACAGATACGCAGTATTTT
J gene: TRBJ2-7; D gene: .; CDR3 length: 15; V gene: TRBV7-3; clone size: .; CDR3 protein: CASSSAPGPVYEQYF; CDR3 DNA: TGTGCCAGCAGCTCCGCCCCAGGGCCAGTATACGAGCAGTACTTC
J gene: TRBJ1-2; D gene: .; CDR3 length: 15; V gene: TRBV28; clone size: .; CDR3 protein: CASRAPGSGNYGYTF; CDR3 DNA: TGTGCCAGCAGAGCCCCGGGCTCCGGGAACTATGGCTACACCTTC
J gene: TRBJ2-4; D gene: TRBD2; CDR3 length: 18; V gene: TRBV6-1; clone size: .; CDR3 protein: CASSEVFGLAGAKNIQYF; CDR3 DNA: TGTGCCAGCAGTGAAGTCTTTGGGCTAGCGGGAGCCAAAAACATTCAGTACTTC
J gene: TRBJ1-2; D gene: TRBD1; CDR3 length: 14; V gene: TRBV7-2; clone size: .; CDR3 protein: CASSLGQENYGYTF; CDR3 DNA: TGTGCCAGCAGCTTGGGACAGGAAAACTATGGCTACACCTTC
J gene: TRBJ1-1; D gene: TRBD1; CDR3 length: 13; V gene: TRBV11-2; clone size: .; CDR3 protein: CASSSIDRGRAFF; CDR3 DNA: TGTGCCAGCAGCTCGATTGACAGGGGGCGAGCTTTCTTT
J gene: TRBJ1-2; D gene: .; CDR3 length: 12; V gene: TRBV7-9; clone size: .; CDR3 protein: CASRGPEYGYTF; CDR3 DNA: TGTGCCAGCAGGGGGCCTGAGTATGGCTACACCTTC
J gene: TRBJ2-1; D gene: TRBD2; CDR3 length: 17; V gene: TRBV4-1; clone size: .; CDR3 protein: CASSGTTGASSYNEQFF; CDR3 DNA: TGCGCCAGCAGCGGGACTACCGGGGCCAGCTCCTACAATGAGCAGTTCTTC
J gene: TRBJ2-5; D gene: TRBD2; CDR3 length: 13; V gene: TRBV6-5; clone size: .; CDR3 protein: CASSATSGETQYF; CDR3 DNA: TGTGCCAGCAGTGCTACTAGCGGGGAGACCCAGTACTTC
J gene: TRBJ2-7; D gene: .; CDR3 length: 16; V gene: TRBV14; clone size: few; CDR3 protein: CASSQGSQSSSYEQYF; CDR3 DNA: TGTGCCAGCAGCCAAGGTAGCCAGTCGAGCTCCTACGAGCAGTACTTC
J gene: TRBJ2-5; D gene: .; CDR3 length: 13; V gene: TRBV5-1; clone size: .; CDR3 protein: CASSLEGDRPQYF; CDR3 DNA: TGCGCCAGCAGCTTGGAAGGGGATCGTCCCCAGTACTTC
J gene: TRBJ2-7; D gene: TRBD2; CDR3 length: 14; V gene: TRBV11-2; clone size: .; CDR3 protein: CASSPSGMGYEQYF; CDR3 DNA: TGTGCCAGCAGCCCAAGCGGGATGGGCTACGAGCAGTACTTC
J gene: TRBJ2-1; D gene: TRBD2; CDR3 length: 14; V gene: TRBV5-1; clone size: .; CDR3 protein: CASSLLAGKDEQFF; CDR3 DNA: TGCGCCAGCAGCTTACTAGCGGGAAAAGATGAGCAGTTCTTC
J gene: TRBJ1-2; D gene: TRBD1; CDR3 length: 14; V gene: TRBV28; clone size: .; CDR3 protein: CASSPDRGAYGYTF; CDR3 DNA: TGTGCCAGCAGCCCAGACAGGGGGGCATATGGCTACACCTTC
J gene: TRBJ2-7; D gene: TRBD1; CDR3 length: 15; V gene: TRBV10-3; clone size: .; CDR3 protein: CAISYPGTGVYEQYF; CDR3 DNA: TGTGCCATCAGCTATCCCGGGACAGGGGTCTACGAGCAGTACTTC
J gene: TRBJ2-2; D gene: TRBD1; CDR3 length: 15; V gene: TRBV6-6; clone size: once; CDR3 protein: CASSTDRGGTGELFF; CDR3 DNA: TGTGCCAGCAGTACGGACAGGGGAGGCACCGGGGAGCTGTTTTTT
J gene: TRBJ2-1; D gene: .; CDR3 length: 15; V gene: TRBV5-1; clone size: .; CDR3 protein: CASAQRGAGDNEQFF; CDR3 DNA: TGCGCCAGCGCCCAACGGGGGGCAGGGGACAATGAGCAGTTCTTC
J gene: TRBJ2-6; D gene: .; CDR3 length: 17; V gene: TRBV18; clone size: .; CDR3 protein: CASSPRTQPSGANVLTF; CDR3 DNA: TGTGCCAGCTCACCACGTACACAGCCCTCTGGGGCCAACGTCCTGACTTTC
J gene: TRBJ2-7; D gene: TRBD2; CDR3 length: 15; V gene: TRBV19; clone size: .; CDR3 protein: CASRPSGGSSYEQYF; CDR3 DNA: TGTGCCAGTAGACCGAGCGGGGGTAGCTCCTACGAGCAGTACTTC
J gene: TRBJ1-6; D gene: .; CDR3 length: 14; V gene: TRBV14; clone size: once; CDR3 protein: CASSAGTRNSPLHF; CDR3 DNA: TGTGCCAGCAGCGCCGGGACCCGCAATTCACCCCTCCACTTT
J gene: TRBJ2-3; D gene: TRBD2; CDR3 length: 18; V gene: TRBV6-1; clone size: .; CDR3 protein: CASSEAVWGGRSGDTQYF; CDR3 DNA: TGTGCCAGCAGTGAAGCTGTTTGGGGCGGGAGGTCGGGAGATACGCAGTATTTT
J gene: TRBJ1-2; D gene: .; CDR3 length: 14; V gene: TRBV13; clone size: once; CDR3 protein: CASSLIGVRATYTF; CDR3 DNA: TGTGCCAGCAGCTTAATCGGGGTGAGGGCTACTTACACCTTC
J gene: TRBJ2-2; D gene: .; CDR3 length: 16; V gene: TRBV19; clone size: .; CDR3 protein: CASTPRLYRNTGELFF; CDR3 DNA: TGTGCCAGTACCCCAAGATTATACCGAAACACCGGGGAGCTGTTTTTT
J gene: TRBJ2-3; D gene: .; CDR3 length: 15; V gene: TRBV27; clone size: .; CDR3 protein: CASRPGRFSTDTQYF; CDR3 DNA: TGTGCCAGCAGACCCGGGCGGTTTAGCACAGATACGCAGTATTTT
J gene: TRBJ2-7; D gene: TRBD1; CDR3 length: 15; V gene: TRBV5-1; clone size: .; CDR3 protein: CASSTDGQGAYEQYF; CDR3 DNA: TGCGCCAGCAGCACGGACGGACAGGGTGCCTACGAGCAGTACTTC
J gene: TRBJ2-7; D gene: .; CDR3 length: 14; V gene: TRBV9; clone size: .; CDR3 protein: CASSTSDSSYEQYF; CDR3 DNA: TGTGCCAGCAGCACCAGTGATTCCTCCTACGAGCAGTACTTC
J gene: TRBJ2-7; D gene: TRBD1; CDR3 length: 14; V gene: TRBV7-2; clone size: .; CDR3 protein: CASSRTGGNYEQYF; CDR3 DNA: TGTGCCAGCAGCCGGACAGGGGGCAACTACGAGCAGTACTTC